This T cell receptor (beta chain) was profiled in a study of blood T cell repertoires in COVID-19. For the study at large: Specimens from acute and convalescent COVID-19 originated in the United States, Italy and Spain.

Germline CDR1 and CDR2: SGHTA and FQGNSA. V lost 10 bases to trimming and J lost 2 bases, with 18 bases between them. The CDR3 is 15 residues long. In the authors' workflow: Reference gene primer amplification gave estimated nucleated cell counts. TCRdb's table, derived via immunoSEQ multiplex PCR, lists solely in-frame clones and lacks some. V, J and clone size are taken as reported in that table, and D and trimming were inferred from the DNA itself. The sample shows under 130,000 clones, under 75% of them seen only once. This chain links TRBV7-2 with TRBJ2-1; D might be TRBD2 (7 bases). The specimen was peripheral blood. The receptor was isolated from a man at least 80 years old with acute or convalescent COVID-19. CDR3 DNA: TGTGCCACGGGGGGCGGGAGTAACCCCTACAATGAGCAGTTCTTC. Encoded protein: CATGGGSNPYNEQFF.